This T cell receptor beta chain was recorded in a study of OX40 agonist ivuxolimab in advanced cancers. The study's findings and limits: Not determined was the antigen specificity of the expanded peripheral T cells. Normalized T-cell clonal expansion was also low in a subset of nonresponders. There were, on average, more expanded clones in CD8+ T cells than in CD4+.

Turning to this clone: Its antigen is currently unknown.

Measured with immunoSEQ multiplex PCR; TCRdb has only the in-frame clones, and not every one. The data show tens of thousands of clones, with more than 75% seen just once and 9.5% to 15% held by the top ten. V dropped 6 bases and J dropped 0; count of bases not matched to a gene: 6. The CDR3 length is 15 residues. Germline lookup yields CDR1 MNHEY and CDR2 SMNVEV (reference sequence). At baseline, cycle 4 day 1, and cycle 7 day 1, blood was sampled. The chain recombines TRBV27 with TRBJ2-3; 7 bases are shared with TRBD1. This TCR came from an adult with an advanced solid tumor such as melanoma, head and neck, liver or kidney cancer. The sequences come from CD4+ or CD8+ T cells sorted from blood, collected in a trial of the OX40 agonist ivuxolimab. CDR3 DNA: TGTGCCAGCAGCCCCGGGACAGTTAGCACAGATACGCAGTATTTT. Translated, it gives CASSPGTVSTDTQYF.